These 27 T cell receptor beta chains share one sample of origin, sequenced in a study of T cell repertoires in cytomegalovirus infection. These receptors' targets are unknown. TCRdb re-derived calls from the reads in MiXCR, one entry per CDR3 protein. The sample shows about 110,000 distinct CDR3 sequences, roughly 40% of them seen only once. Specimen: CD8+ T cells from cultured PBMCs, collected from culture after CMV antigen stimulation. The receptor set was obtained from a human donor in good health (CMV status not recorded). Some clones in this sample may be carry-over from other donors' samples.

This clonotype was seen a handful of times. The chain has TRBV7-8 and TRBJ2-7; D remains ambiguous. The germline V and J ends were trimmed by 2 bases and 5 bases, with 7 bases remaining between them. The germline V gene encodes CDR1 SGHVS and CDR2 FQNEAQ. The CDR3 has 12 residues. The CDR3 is CASSLYGHEQYF. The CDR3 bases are TGTGCCAGCAGCTTATACGGCCACGAGCAGTACTTC.

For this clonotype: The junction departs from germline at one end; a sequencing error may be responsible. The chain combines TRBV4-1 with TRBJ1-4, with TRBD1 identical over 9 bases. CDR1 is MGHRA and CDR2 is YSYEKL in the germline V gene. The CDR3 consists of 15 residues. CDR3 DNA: TGTGCCAGCAGCTCGTACAGGGGGCGGGATGAAAAACTGTTTTTT. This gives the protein CASSSYRGRDEKLFF.

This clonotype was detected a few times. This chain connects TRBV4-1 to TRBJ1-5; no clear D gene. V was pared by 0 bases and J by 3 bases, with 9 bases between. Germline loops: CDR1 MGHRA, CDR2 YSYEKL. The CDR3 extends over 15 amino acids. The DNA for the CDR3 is TGCGCCAGCAGCCAAGACAGGAATTTCAATCAGCCCCAGCATTTT. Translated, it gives CASSQDRNFNQPQHF.

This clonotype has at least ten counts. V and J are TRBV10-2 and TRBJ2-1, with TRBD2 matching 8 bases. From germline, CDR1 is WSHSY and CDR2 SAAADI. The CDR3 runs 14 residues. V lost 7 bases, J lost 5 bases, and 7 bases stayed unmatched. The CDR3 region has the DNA TGCGCCAGCACCGAAGCGGGGGTCCACAATGAGCAGTTCTTC. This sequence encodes CASTEAGVHNEQFF.

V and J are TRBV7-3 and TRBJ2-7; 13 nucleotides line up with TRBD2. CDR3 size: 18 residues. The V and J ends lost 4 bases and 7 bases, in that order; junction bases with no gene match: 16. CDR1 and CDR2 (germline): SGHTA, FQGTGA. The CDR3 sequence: CASSSLKGLAGCDWEQYF. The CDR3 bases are TGTGCCAGCAGCTCTCTTAAGGGACTAGCGGGGTGTGATTGGGAGCAGTACTTC.

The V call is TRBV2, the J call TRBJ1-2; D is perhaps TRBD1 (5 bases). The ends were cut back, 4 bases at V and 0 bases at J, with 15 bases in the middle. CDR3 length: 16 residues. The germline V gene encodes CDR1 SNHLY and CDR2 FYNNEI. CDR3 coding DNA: TGTGCCAGCAGTGTCGGAGGGGAGCCTGCTAACTATGGCTACACCTTC. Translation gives CASSVGGEPANYGYTF.

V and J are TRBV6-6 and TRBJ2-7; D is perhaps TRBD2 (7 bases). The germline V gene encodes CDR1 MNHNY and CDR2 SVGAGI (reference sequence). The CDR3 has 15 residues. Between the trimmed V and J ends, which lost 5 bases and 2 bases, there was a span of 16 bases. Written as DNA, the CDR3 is TGTGCCAGCAGTCCACAGGGAGGGCCAACCTACGAGCAGTACTTC. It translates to CASSPQGGPTYEQYF.

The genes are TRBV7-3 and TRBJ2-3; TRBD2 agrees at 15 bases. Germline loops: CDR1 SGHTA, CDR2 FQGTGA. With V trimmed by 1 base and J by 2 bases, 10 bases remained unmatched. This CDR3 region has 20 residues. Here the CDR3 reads CASSLMTPGTSGGPTDTQYF. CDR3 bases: TGTGCCAGCAGCTTAATGACTCCCGGGACTAGCGGGGGGCCCACAGATACGCAGTATTTT.

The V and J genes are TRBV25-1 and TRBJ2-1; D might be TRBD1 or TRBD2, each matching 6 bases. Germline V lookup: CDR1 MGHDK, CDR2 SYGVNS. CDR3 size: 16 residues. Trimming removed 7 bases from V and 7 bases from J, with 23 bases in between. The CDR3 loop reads CASTGRPEGGLNEQFF. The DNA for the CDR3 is TGTGCCAGCACTGGTCGTCCTGAGGGGGGCTTGAATGAGCAGTTCTTC.

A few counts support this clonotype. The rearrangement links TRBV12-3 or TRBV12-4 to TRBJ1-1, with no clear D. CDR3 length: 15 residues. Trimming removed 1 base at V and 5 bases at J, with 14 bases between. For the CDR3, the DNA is TGTGCCAGCAGTTTAGGTCCGGGTTCGGGGACTGAAGCTTTCTTT. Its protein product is CASSLGPGSGTEAFF.

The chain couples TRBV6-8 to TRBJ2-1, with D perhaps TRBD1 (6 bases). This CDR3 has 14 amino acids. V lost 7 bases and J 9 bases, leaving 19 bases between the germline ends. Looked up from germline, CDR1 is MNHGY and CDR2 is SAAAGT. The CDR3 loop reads CASTKAGELGEQFF. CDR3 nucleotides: TGTGCCAGCACGAAGGCAGGGGAGCTCGGTGAGCAGTTCTTC.

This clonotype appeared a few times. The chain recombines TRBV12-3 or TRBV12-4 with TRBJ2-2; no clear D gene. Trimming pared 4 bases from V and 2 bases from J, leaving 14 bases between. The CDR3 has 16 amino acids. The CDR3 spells CASSSWNSRNTGELFF. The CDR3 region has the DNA TGTGCCAGCAGTTCCTGGAATTCCCGCAACACCGGGGAGCTGTTTTTT.

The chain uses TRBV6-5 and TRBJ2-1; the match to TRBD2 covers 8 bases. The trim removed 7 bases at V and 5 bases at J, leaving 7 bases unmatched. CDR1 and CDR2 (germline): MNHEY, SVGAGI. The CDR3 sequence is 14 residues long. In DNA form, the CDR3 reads TGTGCCAGCACCGGAGCGGGGGAGAACAATGAGCAGTTCTTC. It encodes CASTGAGENNEQFF.

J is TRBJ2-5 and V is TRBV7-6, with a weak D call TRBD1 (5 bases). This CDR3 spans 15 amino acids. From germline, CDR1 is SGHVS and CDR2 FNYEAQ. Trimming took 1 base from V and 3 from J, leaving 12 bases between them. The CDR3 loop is CASSLERTYKETQYF. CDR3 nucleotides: TGTGCCAGCAGCTTAGAGAGGACATACAAAGAGACCCAGTACTTC.

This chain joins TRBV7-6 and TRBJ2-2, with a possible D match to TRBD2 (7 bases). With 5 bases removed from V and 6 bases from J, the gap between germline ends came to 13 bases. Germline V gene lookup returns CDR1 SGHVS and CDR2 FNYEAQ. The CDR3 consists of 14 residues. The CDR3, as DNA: TGTGCCAGCAGCCTAGGGGGGGGCGCCGGGGAGCTGTTTTTT. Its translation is CASSLGGGAGELFF.

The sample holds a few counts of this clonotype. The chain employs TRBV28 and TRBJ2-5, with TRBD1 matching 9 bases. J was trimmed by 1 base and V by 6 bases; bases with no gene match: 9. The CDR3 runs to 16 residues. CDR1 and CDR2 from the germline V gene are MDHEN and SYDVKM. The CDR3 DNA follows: TGTGCCAGCAGACCTTCGGACAGGGGTCGCCAAGAGACCCAGTACTTC. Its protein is CASRPSDRGRQETQYF.

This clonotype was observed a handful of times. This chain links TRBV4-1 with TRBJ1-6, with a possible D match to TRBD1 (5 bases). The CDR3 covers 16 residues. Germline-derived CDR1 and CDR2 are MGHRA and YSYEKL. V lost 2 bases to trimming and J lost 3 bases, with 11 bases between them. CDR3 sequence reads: CASSQRGTDYNSPLHF. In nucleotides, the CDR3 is TGCGCCAGCAGCCAACGCGGGACGGACTATAATTCACCCCTCCACTTT.

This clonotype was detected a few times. Here the CDR3 reads CASSSGGLSYEQYF. CDR3 in DNA: TGTGCCAGCTCTTCCGGGGGCTTATCCTACGAGCAGTACTTC. This chain links TRBV12-3 or TRBV12-4 with TRBJ2-7; the D gene could be TRBD1 or TRBD2 (6 bases each). This CDR3 region has 14 residues. V dropped 8 bases and J dropped 1 base, with 15 bases sitting between them.

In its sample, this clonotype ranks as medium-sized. The CDR3 spells CASSPPDRATHNEQFF. The DNA of the CDR3 is TGTGCCAGCAGCCCCCCCGACAGGGCAACCCACAATGAGCAGTTCTTC. This chain joins TRBV12-3 or TRBV12-4 and TRBJ2-1, with 7 nucleotides matching TRBD1. Trimming at V came to 6 bases and at J to 5 bases, leaving 13 bases not matched to a gene. The CDR3 sequence is 16 residues long.

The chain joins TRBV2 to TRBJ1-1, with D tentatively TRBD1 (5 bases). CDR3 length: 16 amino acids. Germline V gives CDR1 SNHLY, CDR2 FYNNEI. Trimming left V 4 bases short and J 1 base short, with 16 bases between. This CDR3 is CASSVFRDRENTEAFF. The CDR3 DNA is TGTGCCAGCAGTGTTTTCCGTGACAGAGAGAACACTGAAGCTTTCTTT.

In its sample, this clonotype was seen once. CDR3 protein: CATSVGGGAGETQYF. The CDR3 nucleotides are TGTGCCACCAGTGTTGGCGGGGGGGCTGGTGAGACCCAGTACTTC. The rearrangement links TRBV24-1 to TRBJ2-5; 9 nucleotides line up with TRBD2. The V segment lost 5 bases and the J segment 5 bases; nucleotides outside the gene matches: 8. This CDR3 has 15 amino acids. Germline CDR1 is KGHDR and CDR2 is SFDVKD.

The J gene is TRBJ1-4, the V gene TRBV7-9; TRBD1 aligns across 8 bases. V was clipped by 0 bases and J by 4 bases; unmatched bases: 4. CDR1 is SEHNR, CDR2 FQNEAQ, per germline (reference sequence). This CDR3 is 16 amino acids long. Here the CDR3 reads CASSLAGQGNNEKLFF. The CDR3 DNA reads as TGTGCCAGCAGCTTAGCTGGACAGGGAAATAATGAAAAACTGTTTTTT.

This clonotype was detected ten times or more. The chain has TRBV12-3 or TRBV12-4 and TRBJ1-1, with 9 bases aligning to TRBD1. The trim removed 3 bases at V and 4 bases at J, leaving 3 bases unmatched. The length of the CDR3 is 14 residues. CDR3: CASSLTGGSTEAFF. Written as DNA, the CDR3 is TGTGCCAGCAGTTTGACAGGGGGGAGCACTGAAGCTTTCTTT.

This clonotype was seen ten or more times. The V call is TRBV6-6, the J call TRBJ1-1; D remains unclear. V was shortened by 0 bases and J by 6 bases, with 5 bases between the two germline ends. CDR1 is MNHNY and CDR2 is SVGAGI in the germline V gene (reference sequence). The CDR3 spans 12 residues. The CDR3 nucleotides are TGTGCCAGCAGTTACTCGGAAGCTGAAGCTTTCTTT. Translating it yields CASSYSEAEAFF.

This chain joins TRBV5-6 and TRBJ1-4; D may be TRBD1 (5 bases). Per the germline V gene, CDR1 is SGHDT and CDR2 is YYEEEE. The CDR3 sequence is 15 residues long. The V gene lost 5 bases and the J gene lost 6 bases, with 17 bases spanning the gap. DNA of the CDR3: TGTGCCAGCAGAATACAGGCCCGAGGGGATGAAAAACTGTTTTTT. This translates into CASRIQARGDEKLFF.

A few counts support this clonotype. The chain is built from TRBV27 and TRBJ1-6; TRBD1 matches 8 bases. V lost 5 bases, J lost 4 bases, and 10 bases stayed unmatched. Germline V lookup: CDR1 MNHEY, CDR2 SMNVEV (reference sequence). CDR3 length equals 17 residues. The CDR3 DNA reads TGTGCCAGCAGTCCACGGACAGGGAGGTTTTATAATTCACCCCTCCACTTT. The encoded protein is CASSPRTGRFYNSPLHF.

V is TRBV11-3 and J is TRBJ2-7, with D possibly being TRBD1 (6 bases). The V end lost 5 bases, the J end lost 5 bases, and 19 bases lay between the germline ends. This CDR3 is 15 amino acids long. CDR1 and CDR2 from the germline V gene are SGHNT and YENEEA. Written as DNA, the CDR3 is TGTGCCAGCAGCCCAGGGGTCGGCAGGGGCCACGAGCAGTACTTC. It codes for CASSPGVGRGHEQYF. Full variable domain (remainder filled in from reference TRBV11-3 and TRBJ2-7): EAGVVQSPRYKIIEKKQPVAFWCNPISGHNTLYWYLQNLGQGPELLIRYENEEAVDDSQLPKDRFSAERLKGVDSTLKIQPAELGDSAVYLCASSPGVGRGHEQYFGPGTRLTVT.